One sample yielded the 11 T cell receptor beta chains listed below, sequenced in a study of identical twins. TCRdb re-derived calls from the 5' RACE reads in MiXCR, one entry per CDR3 protein. The data contain under 500,000 distinct CDR3 sequences, around 15% of them singletons. In addition, the sample was reused for a study of yellow fever vaccine responses in identical twins.

The specimen was CD4+ T cells sorted from blood. The receptors stem from a woman in her late teens or twenties in good health.

This clonotype appeared a few times. This chain joins TRBV20-1 and TRBJ1-1; perhaps TRBD1 as D (6 bases). Germline CDR1 is DFQATT and CDR2 is SNEGSKA (reference sequence). V lost 1 base and J lost 0, with 15 bases in between. The CDR3 covers 16 residues. In nucleotides, the CDR3 is TGCAGTGCTAGAGCATCCCAGGGGATGATGAACACTGAAGCTTTCTTT. It yields the protein CSARASQGMMNTEAFF.

This clonotype was recorded a few times. The chain joins TRBV7-2 to TRBJ2-7, with D perhaps TRBD1 (5 bases). Germline CDR1 SGHTA, CDR2 FQGNSA. This CDR3 is 13 amino acids long. Trimming cost V 7 bases and J 2 bases, with 12 bases left between them. CDR3 nucleotides: TGTGCCAGCAACCATCAGGGTACCTACGAGCAGTACTTC. Its protein is CASNHQGTYEQYF.

This clonotype was seen only a few times. This rearrangement joins TRBV4-2 to TRBJ2-1; TRBD1 aligns across 8 bases. After removal of 6 bases from V and 4 bases from J, the junction contained 5 bases not matched to a gene. Germline CDR1 reads LGHNA; CDR2 reads YNFKEQ. This CDR3 has 14 residues. Written as DNA, the CDR3 is TGTGCCAGCAGGGGACAGGTCCTTTACAATGAGCAGTTCTTC. Amino acid sequence: CASRGQVLYNEQFF.

This clonotype was seen a few times. The chain has TRBV15 and TRBJ2-6; possible D gene TRBD1, 5 bases. Trimming took 0 bases from V and 3 from J, leaving 6 bases between them. The V gene's germline CDR1 is LNHNV and CDR2 YYDKDF (reference sequence). This CDR3 has 15 amino acids. Written as DNA, the CDR3 is TGTGCCACCAGCAGAGAAGGGGTTGGGGCCAACGTCCTGACTTTC. Its translation is CATSREGVGANVLTF.

This clonotype was counted between two and nine times. The CDR3 DNA reads as TGCGCCAGCAGCCAAGATATGGGCCCCTACAATGAGCAGTTCTTC. Its translation: CASSQDMGPYNEQFF. The genes are TRBV4-3 and TRBJ2-1; D call uncertain. This CDR3 comprises 15 residues. Trimming took 0 bases from V and 2 from J, leaving 8 bases between them. The germline V gene encodes CDR1 LGHNA and CDR2 YSLEER.

This chain joins TRBV20-1 and TRBJ2-7; 9 nucleotides match TRBD1. This CDR3 region has 12 residues. The germline CDR1 and CDR2 sequences are DFQATT and SNEGSKA (reference sequence). V lost 5 bases and J lost 7; bases outside the gene matches: 6. As DNA, the CDR3 is TGCAGTGCTCCACAGGGGGCGAGGGAGCAGTACTTC. This encodes CSAPQGAREQYF.

This clonotype came up a few times. The chain carries TRBV3-1 and TRBJ2-4; TRBD1 matches 10 bases. Germline V CDR1 and CDR2: LGHDT, YNNKEL (reference sequence). J gave up 2 bases and V 9 bases, and 7 bases lay outside the gene matches. The CDR3 extends over 15 amino acids. Here the CDR3 reads CASETGQGTKNIQYF. As DNA, the CDR3 is TGTGCCAGTGAAACGGGACAGGGGACCAAAAACATTCAGTACTTC.

This clonotype was detected a few times. The rearrangement joins TRBV4-2 to TRBJ1-3, with 8 positions matching TRBD1. Trimming cost V 1 base and J 3 bases; bases outside gene matches: 5. Germline lookup yields CDR1 LGHNA and CDR2 YNFKEQ. The CDR3 has 16 amino acids. The CDR3 loop is CASSQVSDRGGNTIYF. The CDR3 region has the DNA TGTGCCAGCAGCCAAGTCAGTGACAGGGGTGGAAACACCATATATTTT.

This clonotype was seen a handful of times. The chain uses TRBV9 and TRBJ2-7; D is undetermined. Germline V CDR1 and CDR2: SGDLS, YYNGEE. V was shortened by 2 bases and J by 7 bases, with 16 bases between the two germline ends. The CDR3 runs 14 residues. The CDR3 nucleotides are TGTGCCAGCAGCGTCGGAACGGTGATGGGGGAGCAGTACTTC. Translated, it gives CASSVGTVMGEQYF.

The chain carries TRBV6-5 and TRBJ2-3; 9 bases map to TRBD1. V gave up 4 bases and J gave up 3 bases; unmatched junction bases: 11. There are 17 residues in the CDR3. Looked up from germline, CDR1 is MNHEY and CDR2 is SVGAGI. The CDR3 reads CASSLRQGVGGTDTQYF. CDR3 DNA: TGTGCCAGCAGTTTACGACAGGGGGTCGGTGGGACAGATACGCAGTATTTT.

This clonotype was counted only a few times. The J gene is TRBJ2-1, the V gene TRBV7-3; TRBD2 matches 7 bases. The germline V gene encodes CDR1 SGHTA and CDR2 FQGTGA. The CDR3 has 15 residues. The ends lost 7 bases at V and 0 bases at J; junction bases unmatched: 6. The CDR3: CASKRGDSSYNEQFF. As DNA, the CDR3 is TGTGCCAGCAAACGGGGGGATAGCTCCTACAATGAGCAGTTCTTC.